Presented here are 29 T cell receptor beta chains from one specimen sequenced in a study of early T cells in non-severe SARS-CoV-2 infection. TCRdb recomputed calls from the 5' RACE reads with MiXCR, one row per CDR3 protein. This sample has tens of thousands of distinct CDR3 sequences; under 15% occur once, and the top ten carry around 1.3%. Sequencing used whole blood. The source is an adult who was a healthcare worker with PCR-confirmed SARS-CoV-2 infection or an uninfected control (not recorded which).

This clonotype appeared many times. The rearrangement links TRBV28 to TRBJ1-4; D possibly corresponds to TRBD1 (5 bases). The CDR3 is 15 residues long. V lost 7 bases, J lost 0 bases, and 12 bases lay in between. Germline V gene sequence: CDR1 MDHEN, CDR2 SYDVKM. The CDR3: CASNILGATNEKLFF. The CDR3 DNA follows: TGTGCCAGCAACATCCTGGGGGCAACTAATGAAAAACTGTTTTTT. The complete variable domain, with remaining parts taken from reference TRBV28 and TRBJ1-4, reads DVKVTQSSRYLVKRTGEKVFLECVQDMDHENMFWYRQDPGLGLRLIYFSYDVKMKEKGDIPEGYSVSREKKERFSLILESASTNQTSMYLCASNILGATNEKLFFGSGTQLSVL.

The chain is built from TRBV7-9 and TRBJ2-1; 10 bases are shared with TRBD2. This CDR3 region has 19 residues. The V segment lost 3 bases and the J segment 9 bases; nucleotides outside the gene matches: 20. CDR1 is SEHNR and CDR2 is FQNEAQ in the germline V gene (reference sequence). The CDR3 region has the DNA TGTGCCAGCAGCTTTGGGGAACTAGCGGGAATCCAGGCCCTTGGTGAGCAGTTCTTC. Amino acids: CASSFGELAGIQALGEQFF.

The rearrangement joins TRBV10-3 to TRBJ2-3; D is unresolved. This CDR3 region has 13 residues. Germline V CDR1 and CDR2: ENHRY, SYGVKD. Between the trimmed V and J ends, which lost 3 bases and 0 bases, there was a span of 4 bases. The CDR3 reads CAISDGSTDTQYF. CDR3 DNA sequence: TGTGCCATCAGTGACGGTAGCACAGATACGCAGTATTTT.

This clonotype occurred many times. This chain uses TRBV2 with TRBJ1-5, with D unclear. Between the trimmed V and J ends, which lost 6 bases and 0 bases, there was a span of 9 bases. Per germline, CDR1 SNHLY and CDR2 FYNNEI. This CDR3 spans 14 amino acids. The CDR3 sequence: CASRRRDSNQPQHF. The CDR3 DNA sequence: TGTGCCAGCAGAAGACGAGATAGCAATCAGCCCCAGCATTTT.

Many counts were recorded for this clonotype. The chain has TRBV6-4 and TRBJ2-3; TRBD2 might be the D (5 bases). This CDR3 comprises 14 residues. Per the germline V gene, CDR1 is MRHNA and CDR2 is SNTAGT. With 2 bases removed from V and 1 base from J, the gap between germline ends came to 7 bases. Here the CDR3 reads CASSDRDGTDTQYF. CDR3 nucleotide sequence: TGTGCCAGCAGTGACCGGGATGGCACAGATACGCAGTATTTT.

Notes on this clonotype: The junction departs from the called germline gene at one end, perhaps through a read error. The chain combines TRBV29-1 with TRBJ2-7; D is uncertain. The CDR3 consists of 11 residues. Per the germline V gene, CDR1 is SQVTM and CDR2 is ANQGSEA. DNA for the CDR3: TGCAGCGTTGTGGGTCCCTACGAGCGGTACTTC. Its protein product is CSVVGPYERYF.

This chain joins TRBV4-2 and TRBJ2-3, with TRBD2 matching 12 bases. CDR3 size: 15 residues. The trim removed 1 base at V and 9 bases at J, leaving 5 bases unmatched. Germline loops: CDR1 LGHNA, CDR2 YNFKEQ. The CDR3 nucleotides are TGTGCCAGCAGCCAAGGAACTAGCGGGGGGTACACGCAGTATTTT. Translated, it gives CASSQGTSGGYTQYF.

This clonotype was seen many times. The V call is TRBV30, the J call TRBJ2-7; perhaps TRBD1 as D (6 bases). Between the trimmed V and J ends, which lost 3 bases and 1 base, there was a span of 13 bases. The CDR3 sequence is 14 residues long. Germline assignment: CDR1 GTSNPN and CDR2 SVGIG (reference sequence). The CDR3: CAWRGSRGSYEQYF. The CDR3, as DNA: TGTGCCTGGAGGGGGAGCAGGGGTTCCTACGAGCAGTACTTC.

The sample holds many counts of this clonotype. The chain carries TRBV7-2 and TRBJ1-5, with 8 bases lining up with TRBD1. Trimming removed 5 bases from V and 2 bases from J; junction bases left unmatched: 5. CDR1 and CDR2 (germline): SGHTA, FQGNSA. The CDR3 contains 15 residues. CDR3 loop: CASSGRGQGNQPQHF. The CDR3 coding sequence is TGTGCCAGCAGCGGCAGGGGGCAAGGCAATCAGCCCCAGCATTTT.

Remarks on this clonotype: This may be a read error: a much more frequent sequence differs by one nucleotide. V usage is TRBV9 and J usage is TRBJ2-3; 12 nucleotides agree with TRBD1. This CDR3 has 15 residues. CDR1 and CDR2 from the germline V gene are SGDLS and YYNGEE. Written as DNA, the CDR3 is TGTGCCAGCAGCCTCCGGGACAGGGGGCCTGATATGCAGTATTTT. It yields the protein CASSLRDRGPDMQYF.

The chain links TRBV27 to TRBJ2-7, with TRBD2 matching 9 bases. V lost 2 bases and J lost 8; bases outside the gene matches: 7. The V gene's germline CDR1 is MNHEY and CDR2 SMNVEV (reference sequence). The CDR3 length is 14 residues. CDR3 coding DNA: TGTGCCAGCAGTTTAGCGGGAGGGCCTTTACAGCAGTACTTC. Its protein product is CASSLAGGPLQQYF.

The table lists this clonotype with many counts. The chain combines TRBV4-2 with TRBJ2-7, with 8 bases that match TRBD2. Germline V lookup: CDR1 LGHNA, CDR2 YNFKEQ. CDR3 size: 16 residues. V dropped 0 bases and J dropped 5; count of bases not matched to a gene: 9. The CDR3 sequence: CASSQEVGSGAHEQYF. For the CDR3, the DNA is TGTGCCAGCAGCCAAGAGGTGGGTAGCGGGGCTCACGAGCAGTACTTC.

The genes are TRBV29-1 and TRBJ2-7; TRBD1 aligns across 9 bases. Germline V CDR1 and CDR2: SQVTM, ANQGSEA. The CDR3 runs to 13 residues. Trimming at V came to 4 bases and at J to 2 bases, leaving 3 bases not matched to a gene. The CDR3 here is CSVGDREPYEQYF. Written as DNA, the CDR3 is TGCAGCGTTGGGGACAGGGAACCCTACGAGCAGTACTTC.

This clonotype was seen repeatedly, ten times or more. V is TRBV20-1 and J is TRBJ2-5, with D uncertain. CDR1 DFQATT and CDR2 SNEGSKA come from the germline V gene (reference sequence). The V end was cut by 6 bases, the J end by 5 bases, with 22 bases between. This CDR3 is built from 15 residues. CDR3 residues: CSAVIWINGKETQYF. In DNA form, the CDR3 reads TGCAGTGCCGTAATATGGATAAACGGCAAGGAGACCCAGTACTTC.

The CDR3 reads CASSLPERPRATCVDTQYF. The DNA of the CDR3 is TGCGCCAGCAGCCTCCCGGAACGACCCAGGGCCACATGCGTGGATACGCAGTATTTT. This sequence joins TRBV4-3 and TRBJ2-3; TRBD1 might be the D (5 bases). Germline V lookup: CDR1 LGHNA, CDR2 YSLEER. V was pared by 4 bases and J by 6 bases, with 29 bases between. This CDR3 has 19 amino acids.

This clonotype was observed at least ten times. V is TRBV7-2 and J is TRBJ1-2, with TRBD1 identical over 8 bases. This CDR3 is built from 13 residues. The germline V gene encodes CDR1 SGHTA and CDR2 FQGNSA. Germline trimming cut 5 bases from V and 6 bases from J; bases unmatched to any gene: 5. CDR3 amino acids: CASSPDRANGYTF. CDR3 bases: TGTGCCAGCAGCCCGGACAGGGCAAATGGCTACACCTTC.

This clonotype was counted between two and nine times. V is TRBV10-3 and J is TRBJ2-5; D is ambiguous. The CDR3 contains 13 residues. CDR1 and CDR2 (germline): ENHRY, SYGVKD. Between the trimmed V and J ends, which lost 7 bases and 3 bases, there was a span of 12 bases. The CDR3 region has the DNA TGTGCCATCAACAGTCTGCCGGAAGAGACCCAGTACTTC. Protein sequence: CAINSLPEETQYF.

This clonotype has just a few counts. This chain uses TRBV10-2 with TRBJ2-7, with 8 bases fitting TRBD1. J gave up 2 bases and V 6 bases, and 3 bases lay outside the gene matches. The CDR3 runs to 13 residues. Germline loops: CDR1 WSHSY, CDR2 SAAADI. The chain's CDR3 is CASRPGQAYEQYF. CDR3 nucleotide sequence: TGCGCCAGCAGACCGGGACAGGCCTACGAGCAGTACTTC.

This clonotype was detected ten times or more. The chain is built from TRBV19 and TRBJ2-7; D not resolved. There are 12 residues in the CDR3. Trimming shortened V by 4 bases and J by 3 bases, and 7 bases separated the two germline ends. The V gene's germline CDR1 is LNHDA and CDR2 SQIVND (reference sequence). The CDR3, as DNA: TGTGCCAGTAGTAATACGCGCTACGAGCAGTACTTC. This encodes CASSNTRYEQYF.

This clonotype was counted between two and nine times. The gene calls are TRBV3-1 and TRBJ2-1; D may be TRBD1 (5 bases). Trimming removed 2 bases at V and 0 bases at J, with 11 bases between. This CDR3 spans 16 amino acids. CDR1 and CDR2 (germline): LGHDT, YNNKEL (reference sequence). CDR3 DNA sequence: TGTGCCAGCAGCCAAACCCCGGACACCTCCTACAATGAGCAGTTCTTC. Translated, it gives CASSQTPDTSYNEQFF.

The chain uses TRBV29-1 and TRBJ2-1; 10 nucleotides line up with TRBD2. The trim removed 5 bases at V and 3 bases at J, leaving 7 bases unmatched. In germline, CDR1 is SQVTM, CDR2 ANQGSEA. There are 15 residues in the CDR3. The CDR3 DNA is TGCAGCGTTAGGTCTAGCGGGGGTGGCTACAATGAGCAGTTCTTC. It translates to CSVRSSGGGYNEQFF.

This clonotype was detected ten times or more. The chain couples TRBV10-3 to TRBJ1-1, with D perhaps TRBD1 (6 bases). This CDR3 spans 16 amino acids. V was cut by 1 base and J by 6 bases, with 18 bases left in between. The germline gives CDR1 ENHRY, CDR2 SYGVKD. For the CDR3, the DNA is TGTGCCATCAGTGAGTGGCGGGGAGTAAAGGGGGCTGAAGCTTTCTTT. Translated: CAISEWRGVKGAEAFF.

CDR3 nucleotides: TGCAGTGCTCACCGGACAGGCCTTTTACCCCTCCACTTT. Amino acid sequence: CSAHRTGLLPLHF. The chain is built from TRBV20-1 and TRBJ1-6; 7 bases are a match to TRBD1. Germline-derived CDR1 and CDR2 are DFQATT and SNEGSKA (reference sequence). V lost 5 bases and J lost 12; bases outside the gene matches: 10. The CDR3 loop spans 13 amino acids.

This clonotype occurred many times. A junction end diverges from the germline sequence, so it may reflect a read error. The chain carries TRBV27 and TRBJ2-2; the D is unclear. CDR1 and CDR2 from the germline V gene are MNHEY and SMNVEV (reference sequence). This CDR3 region has 16 residues. CDR3 DNA sequence: TGTGCCAGCAGTTTTCCGGGCCCAGTGGTTCCCGGAGAGCTGTTTTTT. Protein product: CASSFPGPVVPGELFF.

The rearrangement joins TRBV4-1 to TRBJ2-1; no firm D call. There are 15 residues in the CDR3. CDR1 is MGHRA, CDR2 YSYEKL, per germline. With 1 base removed from V and 8 bases from J, the gap between germline ends came to 15 bases. The CDR3 region has the DNA TGCGCCAGCAGCCAAGGCACAAGACGAAGCGATGAGCAGTTCTTC. Protein: CASSQGTRRSDEQFF.

In this sample, this clonotype turned up many times. The V and J genes are TRBV20-1 and TRBJ1-1; D gene unclear. CDR3 length: 14 amino acids. Trimming pared 3 bases from V and 2 bases from J, leaving 13 bases between. CDR1 is DFQATT and CDR2 is SNEGSKA in the germline V gene (reference sequence). In nucleotides, the CDR3 is TGCAGTGCTAGGGTCGCCGGTCCCAACACTGAAGCTTTCTTT. It encodes CSARVAGPNTEAFF.

The chain combines TRBV7-2 with TRBJ2-7; a weak D match, TRBD2 (7 bases). Per germline, CDR1 SGHTA and CDR2 FQGNSA. This CDR3 has 13 residues. CDR3 DNA: TGTGCTCGCGGGAGCAGGGGAGAATACGAGCAGTACTTC. Translation: CARGSRGEYEQYF.

In its sample, this clonotype was seen a few times. This chain uses TRBV7-2 with TRBJ2-7, with D perhaps matching TRBD1 or TRBD2 (5 bases each). From germline, CDR1 is SGHTA and CDR2 FQGNSA. V was clipped by 0 bases and J by 6 bases, with 12 bases between them. This CDR3 has 14 residues. This CDR3 reads CASSLAVNGAEQYF. In DNA, the CDR3 is TGTGCCAGCAGCTTAGCGGTGAACGGGGCCGAGCAGTACTTC.

As regards this clonotype: A junction end diverges from the germline sequence, so it may reflect a read error. The chain combines TRBV6-4 with TRBJ2-3, with D uncertain. Germline V CDR1 and CDR2: MRHNA, SNTAGT. The CDR3 covers 12 residues. The CDR3 is CASSDQADTLYF. For the CDR3, the DNA is TGTGCCAGCAGTGACCAGGCAGATACGCTGTATTTT.